The next 21 T cell receptor beta chains were all read from a single sample in a study of siplizumab effects on memory and regulatory T cells. Clones were sequenced by immunoSEQ multiplex PCR, and TCRdb holds only the in-frame ones, with some missing. The repertoire includes about 69,000 clones, over 70% of them detected once, and approximately 1.7% sits in the top ten. The sequenced sample was Tregs sorted from blood. All receptors derive from a human donor in good health.

This clone was detected a few times. The chain joins TRBV7-9 to TRBJ1-2; 7 nucleotides agree with TRBD1. The V and J ends lost 5 bases and 2 bases, in that order; junction bases with no gene match: 8. Germline values: CDR1 SEHNR, CDR2 FQNEAQ (reference sequence). The CDR3 runs 15 residues. CDR3: CASSGGTARNYGYTF. CDR3 sequence (DNA): TGTGCCAGCAGCGGAGGGACAGCCCGAAACTATGGCTACACCTTC.

The rearrangement joins TRBV5-1 to TRBJ2-3, with 8 bases lining up with TRBD2. Germline CDR1 SGHRS, CDR2 YFSETQ. CDR3 length: 15 residues. J lost 3 bases, V lost 4 bases, and 7 bases had no gene match. The CDR3 sequence: CASSAAGVGTDTQYF. The CDR3 nucleotides are TGCGCCAGCAGCGCAGCGGGAGTCGGTACAGATACGCAGTATTTT.

This rearrangement joins TRBV5-6 to TRBJ2-3; tentative D call: TRBD1 (5 bases). The CDR3 is 13 residues long. Per germline, CDR1 SGHDT and CDR2 YYEEEE. The V gene lost 4 bases and the J gene lost 6 bases, with 12 bases spanning the gap. The DNA for the CDR3 is TGTGCCAGCAGCCACAGGATTGGGGATACGCAGTATTTT. Its protein product is CASSHRIGDTQYF.

V is TRBV6-1 and J is TRBJ2-3; D is uncertain. The CDR3 runs to 13 residues. Germline CDR1 is MNHNS and CDR2 is SASEGT. The V and J ends lost 6 bases and 4 bases respectively, with 11 bases between them. CDR3 sequence (DNA): TGTGCCAGCAGGGATTCCCTTCCAGATACGCAGTATTTT. Its translation is CASRDSLPDTQYF.

The chain combines TRBV5-1 with TRBJ2-7, with 10 bases aligning to TRBD1. The CDR3 extends over 13 amino acids. Germline CDR1 reads SGHRS; CDR2 reads YFSETQ. The J segment lost 6 bases and the V segment lost 2 bases, leaving 2 bases of the junction unmatched. The CDR3 here is CASSFRTGGEQYF. The CDR3 DNA reads TGCGCCAGCAGCTTCCGGACAGGGGGCGAGCAGTACTTC.

The table lists this clone with a count of one. The rearrangement links TRBV28 to TRBJ2-2, with D possibly matching TRBD1 (6 bases). CDR1 and CDR2 (germline): MDHEN, SYDVKM. The CDR3 contains 16 residues. V lost 1 base and J 3 bases, leaving 12 bases between the germline ends. The CDR3 DNA is TGTGCCAGCAGTTTATCAGGGGTTGAGGACACCGGGGAGCTGTTTTTT. It encodes CASSLSGVEDTGELFF.

J is TRBJ1-1 and V is TRBV6-5; weak D call: TRBD1 (5 bases). From germline, CDR1 is MNHEY and CDR2 SVGAGI. The CDR3 is made up of 13 amino acids. Trimming took off 5 bases at V and 8 bases at J, with 15 bases between the two ends. The CDR3 region has the DNA TGTGCCAGCAGTAACCACCGGGACGGCGAAGCTTTCTTT. Amino acid sequence: CASSNHRDGEAFF.

The CDR3 protein is CASSSLTGAGTQYF. The CDR3 nucleotides are TGCGCCAGCAGCTCCTTGACAGGGGCAGGGACCCAGTACTTC. The J gene is TRBJ2-5, the V gene TRBV5-1, with TRBD1 matching over 8 bases. V lost 3 bases to trimming and J lost 7 bases; unmatched junction nucleotides: 8. The CDR3 is made up of 14 amino acids. Germline CDR1 reads SGHRS; CDR2 reads YFSETQ.

This sequence joins TRBV18 and TRBJ2-1, with D unresolved. Germline V CDR1 and CDR2: KGHSH, LQKENI. Between the trimmed V and J ends, which lost 6 bases and 3 bases, there was a span of 12 bases. The CDR3 has 14 amino acids. The CDR3 region has the DNA TGTGCCAGCTCCCGTATGGCAATCTACAATGAGCAGTTCTTC. It encodes CASSRMAIYNEQFF.

The chain employs TRBV5-1 and TRBJ2-6; TRBD2 matches at 8 bases. CDR3 length: 16 residues. From germline, CDR1 is SGHRS and CDR2 YFSETQ. With V trimmed by 7 bases and J by 0 bases, 6 bases remained unmatched. The DNA for the CDR3 is TGCGCCAGCGGAGCGGGAGAGATCTCTGGGGCCAACGTCCTGACTTTC. Its protein is CASGAGEISGANVLTF. Full variable domain (outside the CDR3, taken from reference TRBV5-1 and TRBJ2-6): KAGVTQTPRYLIKTRGQQVTLSCSPISGHRSVSWYQQTPGQGLQFLFEYFSETQRNKGNFPGRFSGRQFSNSRSEMNVSTLELGDSALYLCASGAGEISGANVLTFGAGSRLTVL.

The rearrangement joins TRBV28 to TRBJ2-1; TRBD2 might be the D (6 bases). In germline, CDR1 is MDHEN, CDR2 SYDVKM. Deletions cut 5 bases from V and 12 bases from J, with 17 bases between. There are 13 residues in the CDR3. The DNA of the CDR3 is TGTGCCAGCAGTCATCCCGGTAGCGGAGGGCAGTTCTTC. Its translation is CASSHPGSGGQFF.

The CDR3 DNA is TGTGCCAGTAGTACCTCGAGGGCGGTGAACACTGAAGCTTTCTTT. Translated, it gives CASSTSRAVNTEAFF. This chain connects TRBV19 to TRBJ1-1; D remains ambiguous. Germline values: CDR1 LNHDA, CDR2 SQIVND (reference sequence). The germline V and J ends were trimmed by 4 bases and 0 bases, with 12 bases remaining between them. This CDR3 is built from 15 residues.

This clone was detected a few times. The chain employs TRBV28 and TRBJ1-1, with TRBD1 matching over 8 bases. The V segment lost 4 bases and the J segment 10 bases; nucleotides outside the gene matches: 2. CDR3 length: 11 amino acids. Germline-derived CDR1 and CDR2 are MDHEN and SYDVKM. Here the CDR3 reads CASSSDRGAFF. DNA for the CDR3: TGTGCCAGCAGTTCTGACAGGGGAGCTTTCTTT.

The V gene is TRBV19, the J gene TRBJ1-1; the D is unclear. Germline V CDR1 and CDR2: LNHDA, SQIVND (reference sequence). V shed 3 bases and J shed 2 bases, with 13 bases lying between them. The CDR3 is made up of 15 amino acids. In nucleotides, the CDR3 is TGTGCCAGTAGTATCGCATTAGGGCAAAACACTGAAGCTTTCTTT. Translation gives CASSIALGQNTEAFF.

The V gene is TRBV28, the J gene TRBJ1-3; tentatively, D is TRBD1 (6 bases). V lost 3 bases and J lost 0, with 9 bases in between. Germline CDR1 MDHEN, CDR2 SYDVKM. The CDR3 has 15 residues. The CDR3 protein is CASSLGTFSGNTIYF. The CDR3 DNA sequence: TGTGCCAGCAGTTTGGGGACATTCTCTGGAAACACCATATATTTT.

This clone was detected only a few times. The V and J genes are TRBV7-3 and TRBJ2-2; 7 bases agree with TRBD2. The V gene end was trimmed by 3 bases and the J gene end by 1 base; junction bases not matched to a gene: 5. The CDR3 runs 16 residues. Germline V lookup: CDR1 SGHTA, CDR2 FQGTGA. In nucleotides, the CDR3 is TGTGCCAGCAGCTTGAATCCTAGCGGGAACACCGGGGAGCTGTTTTTT. This codes for CASSLNPSGNTGELFF.

The chain joins TRBV7-9 to TRBJ2-7; TRBD2 agrees at 10 bases. The CDR3 has 17 amino acids. Trimming at V came to 4 bases and at J to 4 bases, leaving 13 bases not matched to a gene. In germline, CDR1 is SEHNR, CDR2 FQNEAQ (reference sequence). This CDR3 is CASSWRPASGSQYEQYF. CDR3 bases: TGTGCCAGCAGCTGGAGACCGGCTAGCGGGAGTCAGTACGAGCAGTACTTC. The complete variable domain, with remaining parts taken from reference TRBV7-9 and TRBJ2-7, reads DTGVSQNPRHKITKRGQNVTFRCDPISEHNRLYWYRQTLGQGPEFLTYFQNEAQLEKSRLLSDRFSAERPKGSFSTLEIQRTEQGDSAMYLCASSWRPASGSQYEQYFGPGTRLTVT.

The V call is TRBV19, the J call TRBJ1-3, with no clear D. CDR1 LNHDA and CDR2 SQIVND come from the germline V gene (reference sequence). This CDR3 spans 14 amino acids. The CDR3 bases are TGTGGCTCCTTAGATCGGGCCTCTGGAAACACCATATATTTT. Translation gives CGSLDRASGNTIYF.

The chain links TRBV2 to TRBJ1-5; a possible D gene is TRBD1 (6 bases). The V gene lost 6 bases and the J gene lost 3 bases, with 15 bases spanning the gap. The CDR3 loop spans 15 amino acids. The germline V gene encodes CDR1 SNHLY and CDR2 FYNNEI. The CDR3 region has the DNA TGTGCCAGCAGAACGGGGGGGGCTTCCAATCAGCCCCAGCATTTT. Its protein is CASRTGGASNQPQHF.

The chain is built from TRBV5-1 and TRBJ2-7, with 11 bases lining up with TRBD2. The germline V gene encodes CDR1 SGHRS and CDR2 YFSETQ. The ends lost 7 bases at V and 4 bases at J; junction bases unmatched: 4. The CDR3 consists of 13 residues. The CDR3 reads CASASGRNYEQYF. In DNA form, the CDR3 reads TGCGCCAGCGCTAGCGGGAGGAATTACGAGCAGTACTTC.

This chain connects TRBV6-5 to TRBJ2-1; 7 nucleotides agree with TRBD2. Unmatched junction bases numbered 9, after V lost 6 bases and J lost 7 bases. This CDR3 has 14 residues. CDR1 and CDR2 from the germline V gene are MNHEY and SVGAGI. The CDR3 sequence: CASRPPGGRNEQFF. CDR3 bases: TGTGCCAGCAGGCCCCCGGGGGGAAGGAATGAGCAGTTCTTC.